This T cell receptor (beta chain) was profiled in a study of blood T cell repertoires in COVID-19. In the study overall: Samples representing acute and convalescent COVID-19 were sourced from the United States, Italy and Spain.

Source study methods: Estimation of nucleated cell counts was performed using reference gene primer amplification. Clones were read by immunoSEQ multiplex PCR, and TCRdb kept only the in-frame ones, dropping some. For V, J and clone size, that table is used; D and trimming come from the DNA. The data contain 250,000 to 300,000 clones, around nine tenths of them singletons. This CDR3 has 16 residues. The V end was cut by 1 base, the J end by 2 bases, with 12 bases between. In germline, CDR1 is MGHRA, CDR2 YSYEKL. This sequence joins TRBV4-1 and TRBJ1-5; TRBD1 is a possible D gene (5 bases). The sample was peripheral blood. This receptor was taken from a man younger than 40 with active or convalescent COVID-19. The CDR3 DNA follows: TGCGCCAGCAGCCAAGTTATAGGGGTGGGCAATCAGCCCCAGCATTTT. It yields the protein CASSQVIGVGNQPQHF.